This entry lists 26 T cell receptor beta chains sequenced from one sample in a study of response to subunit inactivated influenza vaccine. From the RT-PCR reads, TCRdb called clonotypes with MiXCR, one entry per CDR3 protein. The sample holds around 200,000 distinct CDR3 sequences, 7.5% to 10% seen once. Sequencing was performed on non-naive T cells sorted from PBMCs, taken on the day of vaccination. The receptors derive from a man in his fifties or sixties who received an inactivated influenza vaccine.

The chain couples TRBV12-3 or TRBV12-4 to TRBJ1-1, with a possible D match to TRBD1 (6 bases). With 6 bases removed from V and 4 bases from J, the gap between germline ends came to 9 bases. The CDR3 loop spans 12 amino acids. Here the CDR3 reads CASSRGGTEAFF. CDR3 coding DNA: TGTGCCAGCAGCAGGGGCGGCACTGAAGCTTTCTTT.

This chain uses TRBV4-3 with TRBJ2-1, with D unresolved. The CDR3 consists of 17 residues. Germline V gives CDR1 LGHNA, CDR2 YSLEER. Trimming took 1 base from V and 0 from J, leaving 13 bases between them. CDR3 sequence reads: CASSQGIQPSSYNEQFF. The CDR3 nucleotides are TGCGCCAGCAGCCAAGGGATTCAACCTAGCTCCTACAATGAGCAGTTCTTC.

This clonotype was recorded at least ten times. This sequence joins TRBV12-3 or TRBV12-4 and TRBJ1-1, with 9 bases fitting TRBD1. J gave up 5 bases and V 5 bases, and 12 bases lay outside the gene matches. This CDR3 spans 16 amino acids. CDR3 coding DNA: TGTGCCAGCAGTAAGTGGGACAGGGTGCTCGGGACTGAAGCTTTCTTT. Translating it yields CASSKWDRVLGTEAFF.

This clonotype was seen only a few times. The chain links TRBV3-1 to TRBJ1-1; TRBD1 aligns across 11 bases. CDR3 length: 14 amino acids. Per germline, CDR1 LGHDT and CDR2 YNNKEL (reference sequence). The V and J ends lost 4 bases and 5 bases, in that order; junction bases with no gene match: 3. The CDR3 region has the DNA TGTGCCAGCAGCCTGGGACAGGGGGGGACTGAAGCTTTCTTT. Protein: CASSLGQGGTEAFF.

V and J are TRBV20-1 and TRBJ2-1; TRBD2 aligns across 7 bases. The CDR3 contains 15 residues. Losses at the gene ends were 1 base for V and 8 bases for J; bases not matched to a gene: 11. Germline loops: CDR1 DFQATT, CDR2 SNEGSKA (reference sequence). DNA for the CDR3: TGCAGTGCTAGAGCCGCTAGCGGTTCCCCCCATGAGCAGTTCTTC. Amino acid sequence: CSARAASGSPHEQFF.

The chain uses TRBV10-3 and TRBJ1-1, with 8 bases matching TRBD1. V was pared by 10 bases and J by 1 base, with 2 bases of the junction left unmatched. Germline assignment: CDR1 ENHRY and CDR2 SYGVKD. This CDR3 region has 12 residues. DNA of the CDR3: TGTGCCAAGGACAGGGAGAACACTGAAGCTTTCTTT. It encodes CAKDRENTEAFF.

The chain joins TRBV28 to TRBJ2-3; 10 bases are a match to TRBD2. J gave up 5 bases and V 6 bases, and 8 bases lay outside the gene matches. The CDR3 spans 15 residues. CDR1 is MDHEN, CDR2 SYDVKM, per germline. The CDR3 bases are TGTGCCAGCAGCCCTCTAGCGGGAGCAGGAGATACGCAGTATTTT. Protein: CASSPLAGAGDTQYF.

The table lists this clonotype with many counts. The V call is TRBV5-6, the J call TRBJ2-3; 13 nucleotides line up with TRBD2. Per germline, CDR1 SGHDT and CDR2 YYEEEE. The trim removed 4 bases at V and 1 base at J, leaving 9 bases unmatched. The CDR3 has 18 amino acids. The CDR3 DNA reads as TGTGCCAGCAGCCCCTCCGGGACTAGCGGGAAACGCACAGATACGCAGTATTTT. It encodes CASSPSGTSGKRTDTQYF. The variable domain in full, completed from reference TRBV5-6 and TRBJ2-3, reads DAGVTQSPTHLIKTRGQQVTLRCSPKSGHDTVSWYQQALGQGPQFIFQYYEEEERQRGNFPDRFSGHQFPNYSSELNVNALLLGDSALYLCASSPSGTSGKRTDTQYFGPGTRLTVL.

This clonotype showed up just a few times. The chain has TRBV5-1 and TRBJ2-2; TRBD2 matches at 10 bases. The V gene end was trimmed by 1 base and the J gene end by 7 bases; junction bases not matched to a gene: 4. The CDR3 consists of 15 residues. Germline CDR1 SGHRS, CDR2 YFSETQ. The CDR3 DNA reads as TGCGCCAGCAGCTTGTCTCTAGCGGGAGACGGGGAGCTGTTTTTT. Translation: CASSLSLAGDGELFF.

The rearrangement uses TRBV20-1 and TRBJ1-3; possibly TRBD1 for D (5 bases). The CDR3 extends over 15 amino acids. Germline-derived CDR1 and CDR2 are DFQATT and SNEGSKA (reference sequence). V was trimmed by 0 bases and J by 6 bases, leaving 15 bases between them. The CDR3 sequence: CSARERQGPPNTIYF. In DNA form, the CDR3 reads TGCAGTGCTAGAGAACGGCAGGGACCGCCAAACACCATATATTTT.

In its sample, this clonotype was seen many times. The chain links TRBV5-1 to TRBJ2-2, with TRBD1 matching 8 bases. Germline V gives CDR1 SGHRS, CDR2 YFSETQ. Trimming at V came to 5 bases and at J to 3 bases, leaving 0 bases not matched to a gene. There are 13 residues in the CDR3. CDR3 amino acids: CASRDRDTGELFF. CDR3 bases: TGCGCCAGCAGGGACAGGGACACCGGGGAGCTGTTTTTT.

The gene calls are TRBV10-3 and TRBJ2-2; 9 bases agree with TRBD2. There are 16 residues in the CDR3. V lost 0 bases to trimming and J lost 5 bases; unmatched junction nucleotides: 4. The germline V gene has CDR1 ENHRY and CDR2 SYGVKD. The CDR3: CAISESAGGLTGELFF. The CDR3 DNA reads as TGTGCCATCAGTGAGTCAGCGGGAGGATTGACCGGGGAGCTGTTTTTT.

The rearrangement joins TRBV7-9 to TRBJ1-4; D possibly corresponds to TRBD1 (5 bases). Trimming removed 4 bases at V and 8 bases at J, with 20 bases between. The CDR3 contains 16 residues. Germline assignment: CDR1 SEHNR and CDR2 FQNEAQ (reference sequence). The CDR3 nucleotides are TGTGCCAGCAGCTCACAAAAGGCAGGGAGTGGAGAAAAACTGTTTTTT. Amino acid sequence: CASSSQKAGSGEKLFF.

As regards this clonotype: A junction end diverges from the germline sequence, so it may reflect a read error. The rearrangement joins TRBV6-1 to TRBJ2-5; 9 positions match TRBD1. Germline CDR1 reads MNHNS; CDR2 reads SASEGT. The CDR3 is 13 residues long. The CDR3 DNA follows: TGTGCCAGCAGCAGGGACAGGGTCGGGACCCAGTGCTTC. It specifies CASSRDRVGTQCF.

The CDR3 protein is CSAPKGPKAGNTIYF. The CDR3 region has the DNA TGCAGTGCCCCAAAGGGACCCAAGGCTGGAAACACCATATATTTT. The genes are TRBV20-1 and TRBJ1-3, with D maybe TRBD1 (5 bases). The CDR3 extends over 15 amino acids. Per the germline V gene, CDR1 is DFQATT and CDR2 is SNEGSKA (reference sequence). Deletions cut 6 bases from V and 2 bases from J, with 17 bases between.

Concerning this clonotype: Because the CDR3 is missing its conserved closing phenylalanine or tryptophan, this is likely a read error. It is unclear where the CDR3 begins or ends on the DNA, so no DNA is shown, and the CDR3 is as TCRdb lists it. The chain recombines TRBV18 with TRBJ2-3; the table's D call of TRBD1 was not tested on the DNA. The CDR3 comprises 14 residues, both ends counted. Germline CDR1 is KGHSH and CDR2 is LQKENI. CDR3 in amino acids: CASSPRPGQGPLTP.

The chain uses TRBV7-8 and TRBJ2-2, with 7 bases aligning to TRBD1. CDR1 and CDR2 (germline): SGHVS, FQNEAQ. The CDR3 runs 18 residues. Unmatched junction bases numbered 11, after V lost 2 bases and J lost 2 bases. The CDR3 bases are TGTGCCAGCAGCTTAAAGCCCTCTACAGGGGCTAACACCGGGGAGCTGTTTTTT. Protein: CASSLKPSTGANTGELFF.

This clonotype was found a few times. In DNA form, the CDR3 reads TGCAGTGCTAGAGATAACAGCGGAATTGAAGCTTTCTTT. Residues: CSARDNSGIEAFF. This chain links TRBV20-1 with TRBJ1-1; unclear D gene. The V gene lost 0 bases and the J gene lost 7 bases, with 12 bases spanning the gap. Germline V gene sequence: CDR1 DFQATT, CDR2 SNEGSKA (reference sequence). This CDR3 has 13 amino acids.

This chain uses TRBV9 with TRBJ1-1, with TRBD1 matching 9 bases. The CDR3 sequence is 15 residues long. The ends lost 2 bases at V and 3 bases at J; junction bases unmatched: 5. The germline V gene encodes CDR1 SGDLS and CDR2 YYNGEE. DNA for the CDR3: TGTGCCAGCAGCGTTGAGGGACAGGGCTACACTGAAGCTTTCTTT. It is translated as CASSVEGQGYTEAFF.

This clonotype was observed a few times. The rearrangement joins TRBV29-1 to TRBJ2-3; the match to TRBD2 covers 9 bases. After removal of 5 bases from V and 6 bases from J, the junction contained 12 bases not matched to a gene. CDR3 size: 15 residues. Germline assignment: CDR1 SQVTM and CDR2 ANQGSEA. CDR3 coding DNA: TGCAGCGTTTCCTTACTAGCGGGCGGGGTTGATACGCAGTATTTT. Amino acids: CSVSLLAGGVDTQYF.

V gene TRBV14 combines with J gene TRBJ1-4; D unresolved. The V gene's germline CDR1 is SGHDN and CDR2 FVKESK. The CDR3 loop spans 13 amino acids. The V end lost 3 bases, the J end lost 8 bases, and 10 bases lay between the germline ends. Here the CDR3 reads CASSQARGEKLFF. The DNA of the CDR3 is TGTGCCAGCAGCCAGGCCAGAGGAGAAAAACTGTTTTTT.

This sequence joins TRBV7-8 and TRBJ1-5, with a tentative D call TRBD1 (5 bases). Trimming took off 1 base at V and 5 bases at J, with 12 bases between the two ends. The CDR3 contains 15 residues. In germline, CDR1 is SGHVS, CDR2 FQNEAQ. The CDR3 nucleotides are TGTGCCAGCAGCTTAGACGAACAGGAACATCAGCCCCAGCATTTT. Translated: CASSLDEQEHQPQHF.

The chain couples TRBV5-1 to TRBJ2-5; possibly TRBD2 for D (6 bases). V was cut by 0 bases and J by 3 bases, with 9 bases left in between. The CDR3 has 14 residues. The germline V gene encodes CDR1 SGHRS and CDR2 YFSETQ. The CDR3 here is CASSLGEAKETQYF. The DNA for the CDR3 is TGCGCCAGCAGCTTGGGGGAGGCGAAAGAGACCCAGTACTTC.

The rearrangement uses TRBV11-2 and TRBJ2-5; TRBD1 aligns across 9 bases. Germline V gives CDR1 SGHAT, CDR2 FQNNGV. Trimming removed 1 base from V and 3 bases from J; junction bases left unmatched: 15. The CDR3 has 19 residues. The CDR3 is CASSLVRGSRDREEETQYF. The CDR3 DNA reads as TGTGCCAGCAGCTTAGTTAGGGGCTCCCGGGACAGGGAAGAAGAGACCCAGTACTTC.

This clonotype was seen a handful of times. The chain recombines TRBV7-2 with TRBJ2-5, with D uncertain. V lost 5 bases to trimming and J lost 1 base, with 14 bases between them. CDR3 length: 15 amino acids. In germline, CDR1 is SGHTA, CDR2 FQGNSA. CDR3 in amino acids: CASSLQAAAQETQYF. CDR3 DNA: TGTGCCAGCAGCCTCCAGGCAGCCGCCCAAGAGACCCAGTACTTC.

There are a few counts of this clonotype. The CDR3 DNA reads as TGTGCCAGCAGGCTCAGGGCTTACGATGAGCAGTTCTTC. This encodes CASRLRAYDEQFF. The chain is built from TRBV6-2 or TRBV6-3 and TRBJ2-1; possible D gene TRBD1, 5 bases. The CDR3 covers 13 residues. V lost 6 bases to trimming and J lost 8 bases, with 14 bases between them. Germline V gene sequence: CDR1 MNHEY, CDR2 SVGEGT.